One sample yielded the 23 T cell receptor beta chains listed below, sequenced in a study of regulatory T cells in long-lasting Graves disease. Time point reported: persistent/refractory GD, antithyroid drugs over 5 years with positive TRAb. Extracted PBMC RNA gave rise to the TCR library. Construction of TCR beta libraries relied on iRepertoire HTBI primers and on Arm-PCR targeting CDR3 regions. Each CDR3 protein gets one entry after TCRdb re-called the multiplex PCR reads with MiXCR. The sample has some 340,000 distinct CDR3 sequences; approximately 25% are singletons. The source material was peripheral blood mononuclear cells (PBMCs), sampled when the disease was refractory, from a patient treated with antithyroid drugs. The receptors stem from a woman aged 40 to 50 with Graves disease.

This chain links TRBV5-5 with TRBJ2-7; D unclear. V was clipped by 1 base and J by 5 bases, with 13 bases between them. The CDR3 length is 14 residues. CDR1 SGHKS and CDR2 YYEKEE come from the germline V gene (reference sequence). The CDR3 spells CASSLMQEPDEQYF. The CDR3 DNA sequence: TGTGCCAGCAGCTTGATGCAGGAGCCTGACGAGCAGTACTTC.

The DNA of the CDR3 is TGCAGTGCTCCCCGGGAGTGGGGGTACACTGAAGCTTTCTTT. Translating gives CSAPREWGYTEAFF. The chain employs TRBV20-1 and TRBJ1-1, with D perhaps matching TRBD1 (5 bases). This CDR3 region has 14 residues. V was cut by 5 bases and J by 3 bases, with 16 bases left in between. Germline V CDR1 and CDR2: DFQATT, SNEGSKA (reference sequence).

About this clonotype: A clone one base away is much larger, so this may be a read error. The chain employs TRBV11-2 and TRBJ1-5; D remains ambiguous. The V end lost 7 bases, the J end lost 2 bases, and 12 bases lay between the germline ends. Germline values: CDR1 SGHAT, CDR2 FQNNGV. The CDR3 loop spans 14 amino acids. The CDR3 loop is CASNSLDRNQPQHF. As DNA, the CDR3 is TGTGCCAGCAACTCCCTGGATCGCAATCAGCCCCAGCATTTT.

V and J are TRBV30 and TRBJ2-2; D remains unclear. This CDR3 is built from 14 residues. Looked up from germline, CDR1 is GTSNPN and CDR2 is SVGIG (reference sequence). V lost 3 bases and J 3 bases, leaving 11 bases between the germline ends. The CDR3 here is CAWSLTRDTGELFF. CDR3 in DNA: TGTGCCTGGAGCCTCACCAGAGACACCGGGGAGCTGTTTTTT.

This clonotype was seen repeatedly, ten times or more. The rearrangement joins TRBV28 to TRBJ2-5; a possible D gene is TRBD1 (6 bases). V gave up 0 bases and J gave up 10 bases, with 15 bases separating them. Germline-derived CDR1 and CDR2 are MDHEN and SYDVKM. The length of the CDR3 is 14 residues. The CDR3: CASSLWSGDPRQYF. CDR3 DNA: TGTGCCAGCAGTTTATGGTCAGGGGACCCCCGCCAGTACTTC.

This clonotype was recorded at least ten times. This chain joins TRBV28 and TRBJ1-4; unclear D gene. V was trimmed by 8 bases and J by 7 bases, leaving 17 bases between them. Germline values: CDR1 MDHEN, CDR2 SYDVKM. There are 14 residues in the CDR3. The CDR3 DNA is TGTGCCAGCTATCTAGGAGGGCGCCCTGAAAAACTGTTTTTT. Its translation is CASYLGGRPEKLFF.

This clonotype appeared a few times. The chain couples TRBV5-1 to TRBJ1-1; unclear D gene. CDR1 SGHRS and CDR2 YFSETQ come from the germline V gene. Deletions cut 1 base from V and 6 bases from J, with 10 bases between. This CDR3 contains 13 residues. The CDR3 here is CASSLLAGAEAFF. The CDR3 coding sequence is TGCGCCAGCAGCTTGCTTGCCGGAGCTGAAGCTTTCTTT.

V gene TRBV27 combines with J gene TRBJ2-5; 7 bases agree with TRBD2. Per the germline V gene, CDR1 is MNHEY and CDR2 is SMNVEV (reference sequence). With V trimmed by 6 bases and J by 5 bases, 12 bases remained unmatched. CDR3 length: 15 residues. The CDR3 nucleotides read TGTGCCAGCAGCCCGAGGACTAGATCTGCGGAGACCCAGTACTTC. This codes for CASSPRTRSAETQYF.

This clonotype was counted many times. CDR3 nucleotides: TGTGCCAGCAGAGGGTCGGGACAGGGGTTTTTTTGGAGCAATCAGCCCCAGCATTTT. Translating gives CASRGSGQGFFWSNQPQHF. The chain couples TRBV28 to TRBJ1-5; TRBD1 aligns across 10 bases. With 6 bases clipped from V and 1 base from J, the junction kept 15 bases outside the gene matches. From germline, CDR1 is MDHEN and CDR2 SYDVKM. The CDR3 covers 19 residues.

This clonotype was detected many times. The chain links TRBV28 to TRBJ2-5, with D maybe TRBD1 (6 bases). The CDR3 contains 13 residues. Looked up from germline, CDR1 is MDHEN and CDR2 is SYDVKM. Trimming took 7 bases from V and 2 from J, leaving 11 bases between them. CDR3 DNA sequence: TGTGCCAGCATCCCCAGGGGACAAGAGACCCAGTACTTC. It specifies CASIPRGQETQYF.

There are many counts of this clonotype. This sequence joins TRBV11-2 and TRBJ2-5; 8 nucleotides agree with TRBD2. This CDR3 is built from 14 residues. Looked up from germline, CDR1 is SGHAT and CDR2 is FQNNGV. Trimming removed 4 bases from V and 5 bases from J; junction bases left unmatched: 6. As DNA, the CDR3 is TGTGCCAGCAGCTCCTTAGCGGGAAAGGAGACCCAGTACTTC. Protein: CASSSLAGKETQYF.

The V and J genes are TRBV7-2 and TRBJ2-1; D possibly uses TRBD1 or TRBD2 (5 bases each). Trimming removed 1 base at V and 0 bases at J, with 10 bases between. The germline gives CDR1 SGHTA, CDR2 FQGNSA. This CDR3 is 16 amino acids long. The CDR3 nucleotides are TGTGCCAGCAGCTTAGATGGGGGTCGCTCCTACAATGAGCAGTTCTTC. Protein sequence: CASSLDGGRSYNEQFF.

Many counts were recorded for this clonotype. The V call is TRBV7-9, the J call TRBJ2-5; D gene ambiguous. V was pared by 2 bases and J by 3 bases, with 7 bases between. Per the germline V gene, CDR1 is SEHNR and CDR2 is FQNEAQ (reference sequence). The length of the CDR3 is 13 residues. The CDR3 DNA is TGTGCCAGCAGCTTACCGCCGAAAGAGACCCAGTACTTC. It encodes CASSLPPKETQYF.

The chain uses TRBV6-2 or TRBV6-3 and TRBJ2-1, with 8 bases identical to TRBD2. The CDR3 covers 15 residues. CDR1 MNHEY and CDR2 SVGEGT come from the germline V gene. V shed 6 bases, J shed 4 bases, and the junction held 8 bases outside the gene matches. CDR3 bases: TGTGCCAGCAGGCGGCCCGGGACTAGATACAATGAGCAGTTCTTC. Residues: CASRRPGTRYNEQFF.

This clonotype was seen repeatedly, ten times or more. The genes are TRBV28 and TRBJ2-5; D possibly matches TRBD1 or TRBD2 (7 bases each). Germline V gene lookup returns CDR1 MDHEN and CDR2 SYDVKM. The CDR3 length is 15 residues. V was trimmed by 6 bases and J by 1 base, leaving 15 bases between them. CDR3 nucleotides: TGTGCCAGCAGCCAAGACAGGGAGGGCCAAGAGACCCAGTACTTC. This encodes CASSQDREGQETQYF.

The chain employs TRBV5-1 and TRBJ2-5; possible D gene TRBD1, 6 bases. The germline CDR1 and CDR2 sequences are SGHRS and YFSETQ. This CDR3 has 15 residues. The V and J ends lost 1 base and 4 bases respectively, with 14 bases between them. Here the CDR3 DNA reads TGCGCCAGCAGCTTGACGGCAGGGGCTCGAGAGACCCAGTACTTC. It is translated as CASSLTAGARETQYF.

This clonotype was picked up one time. The rearrangement links TRBV13 to TRBJ1-3; 7 bases are a match to TRBD1. V lost 4 bases to trimming and J lost 0 bases; unmatched junction nucleotides: 9. This CDR3 has 17 residues. Per germline, CDR1 PRHDT and CDR2 FYEKMQ (reference sequence). CDR3 region: CASSYRTGRYSGNTIYF. The CDR3 region has the DNA TGTGCCAGCAGCTACCGGACAGGACGATACTCTGGAAACACCATATATTTT. The variable domain in full, completed from reference TRBV13 and TRBJ1-3, reads AAGVIQSPRHLIKEKRETATLKCYPIPRHDTVYWYQQGPGQDPQFLISFYEKMQSDKGSIPDRFSAQQFSDYHSELNMSSLELGDSALYFCASSYRTGRYSGNTIYFGEGSWLTVV.

This clonotype has ten or more counts. This chain connects TRBV28 to TRBJ2-7, with 7 bases aligning to TRBD1. V lost 3 bases to trimming and J lost 2 bases; unmatched junction nucleotides: 7. The V gene's germline CDR1 is MDHEN and CDR2 SYDVKM. This CDR3 has 15 amino acids. The CDR3 sequence is CASSFIGTEAYEQYF. The CDR3 DNA is TGTGCCAGCAGTTTCATAGGGACAGAAGCCTACGAGCAGTACTTC.

This clonotype was seen once. This chain joins TRBV7-2 and TRBJ2-1; TRBD2 matches 8 bases. V trimming: 5 bases; J trimming: 7 bases; junction bases outside the gene matches: 19. The CDR3 consists of 18 residues. The germline CDR1 and CDR2 sequences are SGHTA and FQGNSA. CDR3 loop: CASSLGVGAGARRNEQFF. CDR3 coding DNA: TGTGCCAGCAGCCTGGGTGTAGGAGCGGGAGCCCGACGGAATGAGCAGTTCTTC.

The chain couples TRBV20-1 to TRBJ2-1; D gene unclear. This CDR3 is 14 amino acids long. V lost 3 bases and J lost 0, with 9 bases in between. CDR1 DFQATT and CDR2 SNEGSKA come from the germline V gene (reference sequence). CDR3 nucleotide sequence: TGCAGTGCTAGGGACGGAATCTCCTACAATGAGCAGTTCTTC. Its protein is CSARDGISYNEQFF.

The chain links TRBV7-3 to TRBJ1-1, with no clear D. The CDR3 covers 17 residues. V was shortened by 1 base and J by 10 bases, with 25 bases between the two germline ends. Germline V CDR1 and CDR2: SGHTA, FQGTGA. CDR3 sequence (DNA): TGTGCCAGCAGCTTAAAGCCCTTGACGGAGAGGGTGGATCGAGCTTTCTTT. Its translation: CASSLKPLTERVDRAFF.

This clonotype was recorded many times. The chain employs TRBV29-1 and TRBJ1-1, with D possibly TRBD1 on 5 matching bases. Trimming cost V 3 bases and J 2 bases, with 10 bases left between them. This CDR3 is 13 amino acids long. Germline V CDR1 and CDR2: SQVTM, ANQGSEA. The CDR3, as DNA: TGCAGCGTTGATAAGGGGATAAACACTGAAGCTTTCTTT. Amino acids: CSVDKGINTEAFF.

Notes on this clonotype: A much larger clone is a single base away; this may be a read error. The chain employs TRBV6-2 or TRBV6-3 and TRBJ2-5; 14 bases map to TRBD2. Germline CDR1 and CDR2: MNHEY and SVGEGT. The CDR3 length is 19 residues. In DNA form, the CDR3 reads TGTGCCAGCAGTGAGTGGACTAGCGGGAGGAAACTTGGGCAAGAGACCAAGTACTTC. Its translation: CASSEWTSGRKLGQETKYF.